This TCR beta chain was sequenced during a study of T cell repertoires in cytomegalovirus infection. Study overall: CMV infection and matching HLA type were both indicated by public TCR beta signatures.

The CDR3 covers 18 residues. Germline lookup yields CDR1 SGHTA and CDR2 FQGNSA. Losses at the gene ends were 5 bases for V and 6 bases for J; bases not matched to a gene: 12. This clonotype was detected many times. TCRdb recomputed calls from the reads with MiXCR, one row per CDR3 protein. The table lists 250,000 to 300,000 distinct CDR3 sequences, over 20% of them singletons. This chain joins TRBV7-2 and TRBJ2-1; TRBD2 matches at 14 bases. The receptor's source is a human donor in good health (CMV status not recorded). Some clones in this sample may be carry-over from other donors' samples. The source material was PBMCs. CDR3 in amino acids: CASSQSRLAGGVLNEQFF. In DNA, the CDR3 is TGTGCCAGCAGCCAAAGTCGACTAGCGGGAGGGGTACTCAATGAGCAGTTCTTC. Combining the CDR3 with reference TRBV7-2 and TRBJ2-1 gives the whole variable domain GAGVSQSPSNKVTEKGKDVELRCDPISGHTALYWYRQSLGQGLEFLIYFQGNSAPDKSGLPSDRFSAERTGGSVSTLTIQRTQQEDSAVYLCASSQSRLAGGVLNEQFFGPGTRLTVL.